A single sample gave rise to the 32 T cell receptor beta chains below, sequenced in a study of molecular identifiers for immune sequencing clone quantification. In TCRdb, the PCR reads were re-called with MiXCR into one record per CDR3 protein. The data hold about 630,000 distinct CDR3 sequences, with 25% observed a single time. Sequenced input: naive CD8+ T cells from blood, with Jurkat cell RNA spiked in. The sample's subset: FACS-sorted CD8+CD4-CCR7+CD45RA+ naive T cells. These receptors were taken from a human donor in good health. Some libraries in this study had Jurkat cell RNA spiked in.

This clonotype was counted between two and nine times. The rearrangement links TRBV19 to TRBJ1-2; 7 bases map to TRBD1. The CDR3 extends over 14 amino acids. The junction had 10 bases not matched to a gene; V was cut back by 5 bases and J by 7 bases. Germline values: CDR1 LNHDA, CDR2 SQIVND (reference sequence). The CDR3 spells CASSPLGQELGYTF. DNA for the CDR3: TGTGCCAGTAGTCCTCTCGGACAGGAACTTGGCTACACCTTC.

This clonotype has a handful of counts. The J gene is TRBJ2-7, the V gene TRBV27; D gene unclear. Trimming took 1 base from V and 2 from J, leaving 9 bases between them. This CDR3 is 14 amino acids long. CDR1 and CDR2 (germline): MNHEY, SMNVEV (reference sequence). The CDR3 region is CASSLLVSAYEQYF. The CDR3 DNA follows: TGTGCCAGCAGTTTATTGGTGTCAGCCTACGAGCAGTACTTC.

A word on this clonotype: This may come from a read error, since a much larger clone is one base off. CDR3: CATSGPGTQPGELFF. The CDR3 DNA reads as TGTGCCACCAGTGGCCCCGGGACACAGCCCGGGGAGCTGTTTTTT. V gene TRBV24-1 combines with J gene TRBJ2-2, with a tentative D call TRBD1 (6 bases). Germline CDR1 KGHDR, CDR2 SFDVKD. CDR3 length: 15 residues. Trimming cost V 5 bases and J 6 bases, with 15 bases left between them.

To note about this clonotype: Germline and junction disagree at one end, which may indicate a read error. V gene TRBV10-3 combines with J gene TRBJ2-7; possible D gene TRBD2, 6 bases. Per the germline V gene, CDR1 is ENHRY and CDR2 is SYGVKD. The CDR3 extends over 14 amino acids. The CDR3 reads CAINRKEGTYAQYF. The CDR3 nucleotides are TGTGCCATCAACCGCAAGGAGGGGACGTACGCGCAGTACTTC.

This clonotype was seen only a few times. The CDR3 is CAWSGPTSSYEQYF. Written as DNA, the CDR3 is TGTGCCTGGAGTGGACCGACTAGCTCCTACGAGCAGTACTTC. The J gene is TRBJ2-7, the V gene TRBV30; perhaps TRBD2 as D (6 bases). The V and J ends lost 1 base and 0 bases respectively, with 10 bases between them. Germline assignment: CDR1 GTSNPN and CDR2 SVGIG (reference sequence). The CDR3 covers 14 residues.

This clonotype came up a few times. The genes are TRBV7-3 and TRBJ2-1; maybe TRBD2 (5 bases). The CDR3 contains 15 residues. In germline, CDR1 is SGHTA, CDR2 FQGTGA. V was cut by 5 bases and J by 0 bases, with 11 bases left in between. The DNA of the CDR3 is TGTGCCAGCAGCCCGGACTCTAGCTCCTACAATGAGCAGTTCTTC. It yields the protein CASSPDSSSYNEQFF.

This clonotype was seen at least ten times. V usage is TRBV13 and J usage is TRBJ2-7; tentatively, D is TRBD2 (7 bases). With 2 bases removed from V and 3 bases from J, the gap between germline ends came to 11 bases. CDR1 is PRHDT, CDR2 FYEKMQ, per germline (reference sequence). The CDR3 runs 14 residues. The DNA of the CDR3 is TGTGCCAGCAGCTTATTCGGGGGGCTCTACGAGCAGTACTTC. This sequence encodes CASSLFGGLYEQYF.

V and J are TRBV6-2 or TRBV6-3 and TRBJ2-7, with no clear D. The CDR3 is 13 residues long. The germline V and J ends were trimmed by 2 bases and 3 bases, with 8 bases remaining between them. Germline V CDR1 and CDR2: MNHEY, SVGEGT. The CDR3 coding sequence is TGTGCCAGCAGTTACGGATGGGACTACGAGCAGTACTTC. It specifies CASSYGWDYEQYF.

This clonotype occurred many times. This chain links TRBV18 with TRBJ2-3; perhaps TRBD1 as D (6 bases). Germline values: CDR1 KGHSH, CDR2 LQKENI. The CDR3 runs 15 residues. V lost 2 bases and J 2 bases, leaving 11 bases between the germline ends. The chain's CDR3 is CASSPGQRFTDTQYF. The CDR3 nucleotides are TGTGCCAGCTCACCAGGACAGAGGTTCACAGATACGCAGTATTTT.

This clonotype came up many times. The CDR3 spells CSARETGGFNSPLHF. CDR3 nucleotide sequence: TGCAGTGCTAGGGAGACAGGGGGCTTTAATTCACCCCTCCACTTT. The V call is TRBV20-1, the J call TRBJ1-6; 10 bases line up with TRBD1. J was trimmed by 6 bases and V by 3 bases; bases with no gene match: 5. The CDR3 is made up of 15 amino acids. CDR1 DFQATT and CDR2 SNEGSKA come from the germline V gene (reference sequence).

This clonotype was seen only a few times. CDR3 loop: CSADDITYEQYF. As DNA, the CDR3 is TGCAGTGCTGACGACATCACCTACGAGCAGTACTTC. The gene calls are TRBV20-1 and TRBJ2-7, with D hard to call. V lost 5 bases and J 2 bases, leaving 10 bases between the germline ends. Germline V gene data show CDR1 as DFQATT and CDR2 as SNEGSKA (reference sequence). The CDR3 covers 12 residues.

This chain joins TRBV11-3 and TRBJ2-7; TRBD1 might be the D (9 bases). V lost 8 bases, J lost 2 bases, and 19 bases lay in between. This CDR3 has 15 residues. Germline V gives CDR1 SGHNT, CDR2 YENEEA. CDR3 sequence (DNA): TGTGCCAGCGGGCGGGGGGACAGGGCGACCTACGAGCAGTACTTC. The encoded protein is CASGRGDRATYEQYF. Filled out from reference TRBV11-3 and TRBJ2-7, the complete variable domain reads EAGVVQSPRYKIIEKKQPVAFWCNPISGHNTLYWYLQNLGQGPELLIRYENEEAVDDSQLPKDRFSAERLKGVDSTLKIQPAELGDSAVYLCASGRGDRATYEQYFGPGTRLTVT.

This clonotype was counted ten times or more. This chain connects TRBV5-6 to TRBJ2-1; D not certain. The V end was cut by 9 bases, the J end by 15 bases, with 19 bases between. CDR3 length equals 11 residues. Germline V lookup: CDR1 SGHDT, CDR2 YYEEEE. The CDR3 loop reads CATLERLHRFF. In nucleotides, the CDR3 is TGTGCCACACTCGAACGACTCCACCGGTTCTTC.

To note about this clonotype: A much larger clonotype is one base distant, so this may be a read error. The chain employs TRBV27 and TRBJ2-7, with TRBD1 matching over 7 bases. CDR1 is MNHEY and CDR2 is SMNVEV in the germline V gene (reference sequence). This CDR3 has 14 amino acids. The V segment lost 6 bases and the J segment 3 bases; nucleotides outside the gene matches: 8. CDR3 region: CASSMGQIFYEQYF. The CDR3 DNA reads TGTGCCAGCAGCATGGGACAGATCTTCTACGAGCAGTACTTC.

With respect to this clonotype: This could be a read error, since a much larger clone is one nucleotide away. The chain links TRBV9 to TRBJ1-2; D perhaps matches TRBD1 (6 bases). Germline V lookup: CDR1 SGDLS, CDR2 YYNGEE. The CDR3 spans 18 residues. The CDR3 protein is CASSSSRDTEPANCGYTF. DNA of the CDR3: TGTGCCAGCAGCTCAAGCCGGGACACTGAACCAGCTAACTGTGGCTACACCTTC.

This clonotype was observed at least ten times. The V gene is TRBV6-6, the J gene TRBJ1-5; no firm D call. Germline CDR1 and CDR2: MNHNY and SVGAGI (reference sequence). V lost 2 bases and J lost 8, with 13 bases in between. CDR3 length equals 14 residues. The chain's CDR3 is CASSYEGIIEPQHF. DNA for the CDR3: TGTGCCAGCAGTTACGAAGGTATAATCGAGCCCCAGCATTTT.

There are many counts of this clonotype. The chain joins TRBV7-9 to TRBJ2-2, with TRBD2 matching 7 bases. CDR3 length: 15 amino acids. CDR1 is SEHNR and CDR2 is FQNEAQ in the germline V gene (reference sequence). With V trimmed by 3 bases and J by 5 bases, 6 bases remained unmatched. CDR3 protein: CASSFYSSGTGELFF. As DNA, the CDR3 is TGTGCCAGCAGCTTCTATTCTAGCGGTACCGGGGAGCTGTTTTTT. The whole variable domain, filled in from reference TRBV7-9 and TRBJ2-2, reads DTGVSQNPRHKITKRGQNVTFRCDPISEHNRLYWYRQTLGQGPEFLTYFQNEAQLEKSRLLSDRFSAERPKGSFSTLEIQRTEQGDSAMYLCASSFYSSGTGELFFGEGSRLTVL.

In its sample, this clonotype was seen many times. CDR3 bases: TGTGCCAGCAGCCCCCCAGCGGGAGGGCTTAGGGTTGGCTTCTTC. It translates to CASSPPAGGLRVGFF. The chain links TRBV7-2 to TRBJ2-1; TRBD2 aligns across 10 bases. The CDR3 is 15 residues long. Looked up from germline, CDR1 is SGHTA and CDR2 is FQGNSA. V dropped 5 bases and J dropped 16; count of bases not matched to a gene: 17.

This clonotype has just a few counts. The chain uses TRBV5-1 and TRBJ2-7; 9 bases match TRBD1. The CDR3 totals 15 residues. CDR1 and CDR2 from the germline V gene are SGHRS and YFSETQ. Trimming at V came to 6 bases and at J to 5 bases, leaving 12 bases not matched to a gene. In DNA, the CDR3 is TGCGCCAGCATGCTCCAGGGGGGACAGGGCAACGAGCAGTACTTC. It encodes CASMLQGGQGNEQYF.

This rearrangement joins TRBV4-1 to TRBJ1-2, with 8 positions matching TRBD1. This CDR3 is built from 15 residues. V lost 4 bases, J lost 4 bases, and 8 bases stayed unmatched. Germline values: CDR1 MGHRA, CDR2 YSYEKL. CDR3 DNA sequence: TGCGCCAGCAGCCGGGGACAGGACAACCTCTATGGCTACACCTTC. Residues: CASSRGQDNLYGYTF.

The V and J genes are TRBV7-9 and TRBJ2-7; TRBD2 might be the D (6 bases). The germline CDR1 and CDR2 sequences are SEHNR and FQNEAQ (reference sequence). The V end lost 4 bases, the J end lost 2 bases, and 15 bases lay between the germline ends. This CDR3 spans 15 amino acids. The CDR3 region has the DNA TGTGCCAGCAGCTACCGGGACTTCCCACCCTACGAGCAGTACTTC. It yields the protein CASSYRDFPPYEQYF.

Turning to this clonotype: A much more abundant neighbour one base away suggests this may be a read error. This chain links TRBV7-6 with TRBJ1-5, with 8 bases that match TRBD1. The V segment lost 6 bases and the J segment 2 bases; nucleotides outside the gene matches: 6. From germline, CDR1 is SGHVS and CDR2 FNYEAQ. The CDR3 loop spans 15 amino acids. The CDR3 spells CASRETGDGNQPQHF. The DNA of the CDR3 is TGTGCCAGCAGAGAGACAGGGGATGGCAATCAGCCCCAGCATTTT.

This clonotype was detected ten times or more. The V call is TRBV5-4, the J call TRBJ2-7; 7 bases line up with TRBD1. The CDR3 is made up of 15 amino acids. With V trimmed by 4 bases and J by 3 bases, 10 bases remained unmatched. Germline V gene data show CDR1 as SGHNT and CDR2 as YYREEE (reference sequence). As DNA, the CDR3 is TGTGCCAGCAGCCCATCCCGGGACAGCTACTACGAGCAGTACTTC. Translating it yields CASSPSRDSYYEQYF.

CDR3 DNA: TGTGCCAGCAGCTCCCAACAGGGGGCGGGAGAAAAACTGTTTTTT. Protein: CASSSQQGAGEKLFF. This rearrangement joins TRBV5-6 to TRBJ1-4; 9 nucleotides agree with TRBD1. CDR3 length: 15 amino acids. Trimming at V came to 3 bases and at J to 8 bases, leaving 8 bases not matched to a gene. CDR1 SGHDT and CDR2 YYEEEE come from the germline V gene.

This clonotype was counted between two and nine times. The V call is TRBV28, the J call TRBJ2-2; D gene uncertain. Germline-derived CDR1 and CDR2 are MDHEN and SYDVKM. Trimming took off 3 bases at V and 8 bases at J, with 16 bases between the two ends. The CDR3 covers 15 residues. The CDR3 bases are TGTGCCAGCAGTTTTTCGATCCGAGTTTCTGGGGAGCTGTTTTTT. Translating gives CASSFSIRVSGELFF. Filled out from reference TRBV28 and TRBJ2-2, the complete variable domain reads DVKVTQSSRYLVKRTGEKVFLECVQDMDHENMFWYRQDPGLGLRLIYFSYDVKMKEKGDIPEGYSVSREKKERFSLILESASTNQTSMYLCASSFSIRVSGELFFGEGSRLTVL.

In its sample, this clonotype was seen a few times. DNA of the CDR3: TGTGCCAGCAGCACCACAGGAGACTCCTACAATGAGCAGTTCTTC. It is translated as CASSTTGDSYNEQFF. The chain couples TRBV9 to TRBJ2-1; perhaps TRBD1 as D (5 bases). V was shortened by 4 bases and J by 0 bases, with 11 bases between the two germline ends. CDR3 size: 15 residues. Per germline, CDR1 SGDLS and CDR2 YYNGEE.

The chain has TRBV14 and TRBJ1-6; TRBD1 is a possible D gene (5 bases). Germline V gives CDR1 SGHDN, CDR2 FVKESK. V was shortened by 8 bases and J by 0 bases, with 17 bases between the two germline ends. This CDR3 is built from 17 residues. The CDR3 spells CASCPGRQSSYNSPLHF. CDR3 in DNA: TGTGCCAGCTGCCCGGGACGGCAAAGCTCCTATAATTCACCCCTCCACTTT.

The chain uses TRBV5-3 and TRBJ2-7; D might be TRBD1 (5 bases). TRBV5-3 is designated an ORF whose function remains uncertain. The V end lost 8 bases, the J end lost 6 bases, and 21 bases lay between the germline ends. This CDR3 has 14 amino acids. The CDR3 spells CASNRGRGWGEQYF. The CDR3 DNA follows: TGTGCCAGCAACCGAGGAAGGGGATGGGGCGAGCAGTACTTC.

Of note for this clonotype: A read error is possible here, since a much larger clone lies one base away. This rearrangement joins TRBV7-2 to TRBJ2-3, with 7 bases that match TRBD2. There are 16 residues in the CDR3. V trimming: 5 bases; J trimming: 3 bases; junction bases outside the gene matches: 11. Germline-derived CDR1 and CDR2 are SGHTA and FQGNSA. The CDR3: CASSRHVAGDTDTQYF. The CDR3 bases are TGTGCCAGCAGCCGCCACGTCGCGGGAGATACAGATACGCAGTATTTT.

This clonotype has a count of ten or more. The genes are TRBV7-9 and TRBJ2-5, with D perhaps matching TRBD2 (5 bases). The CDR3 length is 15 residues. V gave up 1 base and J gave up 0 bases, with 9 bases separating them. Germline-derived CDR1 and CDR2 are SEHNR and FQNEAQ (reference sequence). The CDR3 DNA follows: TGTGCCAGCAGCTTAGAAGCGGCTTACCAAGAGACCCAGTACTTC. Protein product: CASSLEAAYQETQYF.

This clonotype was seen only a few times. This chain connects TRBV9 to TRBJ2-1; D not certain. V was clipped by 0 bases and J by 2 bases, with 12 bases between them. Germline lookup yields CDR1 SGDLS and CDR2 YYNGEE. The CDR3 runs to 16 residues. The CDR3: CASSVVDSAAYNEQFF. The CDR3, as DNA: TGTGCCAGCAGCGTAGTGGATTCGGCGGCCTACAATGAGCAGTTCTTC.

Points on this clonotype: This could be a read error, since a much larger clone is one nucleotide away. The CDR3 is CASTPRSGGTDTQHF. The CDR3, as DNA: TGTGCCAGCACACCTCGGAGCGGGGGCACAGATACGCAGCATTTT. V gene TRBV5-6 combines with J gene TRBJ2-3, with D perhaps matching TRBD1 (6 bases). The J call is in doubt because the DNA end fits TRBJ1-5 better. The CDR3 has 15 amino acids. In germline, CDR1 is SGHDT, CDR2 YYEEEE.